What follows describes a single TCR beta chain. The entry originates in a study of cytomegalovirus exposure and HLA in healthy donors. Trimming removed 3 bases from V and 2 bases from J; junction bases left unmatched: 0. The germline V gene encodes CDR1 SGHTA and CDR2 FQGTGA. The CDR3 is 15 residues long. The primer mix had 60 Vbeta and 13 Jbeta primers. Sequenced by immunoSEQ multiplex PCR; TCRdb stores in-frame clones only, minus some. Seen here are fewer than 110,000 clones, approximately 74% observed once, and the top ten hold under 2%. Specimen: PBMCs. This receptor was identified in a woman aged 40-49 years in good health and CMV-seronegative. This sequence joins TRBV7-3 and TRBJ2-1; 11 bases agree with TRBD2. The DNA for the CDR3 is TGTGCCAGCAGCTTTAGCGGGGGGGCCTACAATGAGCAGTTCTTC. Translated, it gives CASSFSGGAYNEQFF.